These 25 T cell receptor beta chains originate from one sample sequenced in a study of tumor-infiltrating lymphocytes in primary liver carcinoma. Co-extracted RNA and DNA came from roughly 20-30 mg of unsorted bulk tissue. Synthesis of TCR beta cDNA was carried out from 500 ng total RNA with a constant-region primer. What produced the TCR beta libraries was three nested multiplex PCR rounds using slightly modified ARM-PCR. The opening two PCR rounds, nine to eleven cycles each, paired TRBV1-TRBV30 forward primers with a C-beta reverse primer. TCRdb reprocessed the multiplex PCR reads with MiXCR, giving one entry per CDR3 protein. The table has fewer than 150,000 distinct CDR3 sequences, 55% to 75% seen once. The sequenced sample was liver tumor tissue from sampling region 1. The subset denotes: tumor region T1, superior pole. These TCRs come from a woman aged 60-75 years with primary liver carcinoma and hepatitis B virus infection.

The chain combines TRBV28 with TRBJ2-1, with TRBD2 identical over 9 bases. The CDR3 sequence is 15 residues long. V dropped 5 bases and J dropped 6; count of bases not matched to a gene: 8. CDR1 and CDR2 from the germline V gene are MDHEN and SYDVKM. CDR3 loop: CASSRSGSMGNEQFF. In DNA form, the CDR3 reads TGTGCCAGCAGTCGTAGCGGGAGTATGGGCAATGAGCAGTTCTTC.

As concerns this clonotype: One end of the junction fails to match germline, which may point to a read error. The J gene is TRBJ2-1, the V gene TRBV11-2; D is possibly TRBD2 (6 bases). Germline CDR1 SGHAT, CDR2 FQNNGV. This CDR3 is 15 amino acids long. The CDR3, as DNA: TGTGCAAGCAGCTTCATTAGCGGAAGGTACAATGAGCAGTTCTTC. Amino acids: CASSFISGRYNEQFF. Using reference TRBV11-2 and TRBJ2-1 for the parts outside the CDR3, the full variable domain is EAGVAQSPRYKIIEKRQSVAFWCNPISGHATLYWYQQILGQGPKLLIQFQNNGVVDDSQLPKDRFSAERLKGVDSTLKIQPAKLEDSAVYLCASSFISGRYNEQFFGPGTRLTVL.

This clonotype was seen more than once but under ten times. The chain recombines TRBV10-1 with TRBJ2-2; D remains unclear. The CDR3 has 13 amino acids. Germline V gene lookup returns CDR1 WNHNN and CDR2 SYGVQD (reference sequence). Trimming left V 4 bases short and J 0 bases short, with 3 bases between. The DNA of the CDR3 is TGCGCCAGCAGTGCCACGAACACCGGGGAGCTGTTTTTT. Its translation: CASSATNTGELFF.

The count of this clonotype is one. A junction end diverges from the germline sequence, so it may reflect a read error. The chain is built from TRBV29-1 and TRBJ2-2, with 10 bases matching TRBD2. CDR1 and CDR2 (germline): SQVTM, ANQGSEA. The CDR3 runs to 14 residues. CDR3 sequence: CSVGGTSATWELFF. The DNA of the CDR3 is TGCAGTGTTGGTGGGACTAGCGCCACGTGGGAGCTGTTTTTT.

This rearrangement joins TRBV28 to TRBJ1-3; D is uncertain. The germline V gene has CDR1 MDHEN and CDR2 SYDVKM. This CDR3 is built from 13 residues. Trimming left V 7 bases short and J 1 base short, with 8 bases between. The CDR3 reads CASIRKSGNTIYF. CDR3 DNA: TGTGCCAGCATTCGGAAGTCTGGAAACACCATATATTTT.

This clonotype came up many times. This chain links TRBV28 with TRBJ1-4, with D unresolved. V was trimmed by 7 bases and J by 8 bases, leaving 8 bases between them. This CDR3 spans 11 amino acids. Germline CDR1 and CDR2: MDHEN and SYDVKM. In DNA, the CDR3 is TGTGCCAGCAAGAAAGGAGAAAAACTGTTTTTT. Protein: CASKKGEKLFF.

With regard to this clonotype: The CDR3 does not close with the conserved phenylalanine or tryptophan, likely indicating a read error. This chain joins TRBV11-2 and TRBJ2-1; D unclear. CDR3 size: 12 residues. Germline CDR1 and CDR2: SGHAT and FQNNGV. The V gene lost 1 base and the J gene lost 12 bases, with 10 bases spanning the gap. CDR3 nucleotides: TGTGCCAGCAGCTTAGCAAGCCATGGGCAGTTCCTC. Its translation: CASSLASHGQFL.

Comments on this clonotype: Being one base from a much bigger clone, this may be a read error. V gene TRBV12-3 or TRBV12-4 combines with J gene TRBJ1-1; 10 bases match TRBD1. The CDR3 extends over 13 amino acids. The ends lost 6 bases at V and 13 bases at J; junction bases unmatched: 11. The CDR3 region has the DNA TGTGCCAGCAGCCCTAAGGGACAGGGGAGAGTTTTCTTT. It codes for CASSPKGQGRVFF.

On this clonotype: Compared with germline, one end of the junction differs, possibly owing to a read error. The chain joins TRBV11-2 to TRBJ2-1; TRBD1 matches at 7 bases. Looked up from germline, CDR1 is SGHAT and CDR2 is FQNNGV. The CDR3 is 13 residues long. DNA of the CDR3: TGTGACAGCTGCTTAGACAGGGATGGTGAGCAGTTCTTC. Its translation: CDSCLDRDGEQFF.

There are a few counts of this clonotype. Being one base from a much bigger clone, this may be a read error. The rearrangement uses TRBV6-1 and TRBJ2-7; the D gene is possibly TRBD2 (5 bases). Trimming left V 3 bases short and J 0 bases short, with 12 bases between. This CDR3 has 15 amino acids. CDR1 and CDR2 (germline): MNHNS, SASEGT. The DNA of the CDR3 is TGTGCCAGCAGTGAGTTGTACGGGATCTCCTACGAGCAGTACTTC. It codes for CASSELYGISYEQYF.

The V and J genes are TRBV6-5 and TRBJ2-1; D is unclear. V was trimmed by 0 bases and J by 3 bases, leaving 12 bases between them. This CDR3 has 16 residues. The V gene's germline CDR1 is MNHEY and CDR2 SVGAGI. CDR3 bases: TGTGCCAGCAGTTACTCATTACCTTTGATCTACAATGAGCAGTTCTTC. It codes for CASSYSLPLIYNEQFF.

Of note for this clonotype: This clone may be a read error of a much larger clone one base away. The rearrangement uses TRBV6-2 or TRBV6-3 and TRBJ1-5; 8 bases line up with TRBD1. The V gene's germline CDR1 is MNHEY and CDR2 SVGEGT. The CDR3 totals 15 residues. The CDR3 DNA is TGTGCCAGTCGAGACGGACAGGGAGCGAATCAGTCCCAGCATTTT. Amino acids: CASRDGQGANQSQHF.

This chain links TRBV4-1 with TRBJ1-1, with D unresolved. Germline V CDR1 and CDR2: MGHRA, YSYEKL. The CDR3 is 12 amino acids. DNA for the CDR3: TGCGACAACAGCGCAGGGAACACTGAAGCTTTCTTT. This codes for CDNSAGNTEAFF.

With regard to this clonotype: A read error may explain this, as a much larger clone is one base away. The chain couples TRBV6-5 to TRBJ1-2; weak D call: TRBD1 (6 bases). This CDR3 has 14 residues. Per germline, CDR1 MNHEY and CDR2 SVGAGI. Trimming took off 6 bases at V and 12 bases at J, with 23 bases between the two ends. The CDR3: CASRSPWGAGGHTF. The CDR3 DNA reads TGTGCCAGCAGATCACCGTGGGGGGCAGGAGGCCACACCTTC.

Of note for this clonotype: A much larger clone lies a single base off, so this may be a read error. The chain carries TRBV28 and TRBJ2-3; maybe TRBD2 (6 bases). Germline V gene lookup returns CDR1 MDHEN and CDR2 SYDVKM. Trimming removed 8 bases at V and 7 bases at J, with 13 bases between. The CDR3 spans 12 residues. The CDR3 reads CASGSGLHTQYF. For the CDR3, the DNA is TGTGCCAGCGGTTCGGGACTTCATACGCAGTATTTT.

A note on this clonotype: At one boundary the junction diverges from the germline segment, which might be a read error. The rearrangement joins TRBV7-9 to TRBJ2-3; 14 nucleotides align to TRBD2. In germline, CDR1 is SEHNR, CDR2 FQNEAQ (reference sequence). The CDR3 runs 16 residues. The CDR3 nucleotides read TGTGCCAGCAGCCGGACTAGCGGGGGGAGCACAGATACGCGGTATTTT. Translating gives CASSRTSGGSTDTRYF.

In the case of this clonotype: Since a much larger clone is just one base distant, this may be a read error. The chain uses TRBV6-5 and TRBJ1-1; D call uncertain. V lost 4 bases, J lost 3 bases, and 9 bases lay in between. This CDR3 has 13 residues. Germline lookup yields CDR1 MNHEY and CDR2 SVGAGI. CDR3 in amino acids: CASSLHIDTEAFF. The DNA of the CDR3 is TGTGCCAGCAGTTTACATATCGACACTGAAGCTTTCTTT.

The chain carries TRBV5-1 and TRBJ2-3, with D hard to call. The V gene's germline CDR1 is SGHRS and CDR2 YFSETQ. V lost 1 base and J lost 0, with 9 bases in between. The CDR3 has 15 residues. The CDR3 DNA is TGCGCCAGCAGCTTGTCTAGGCCTAGCACAGATACGCAGTATTTT. Its translation: CASSLSRPSTDTQYF.

This clonotype has just a few counts. The chain links TRBV5-1 to TRBJ2-7, with D possibly TRBD2 on 5 matching bases. This CDR3 is 15 amino acids long. Germline V lookup: CDR1 SGHRS, CDR2 YFSETQ. The V and J ends lost 0 bases and 0 bases respectively, with 10 bases between them. The CDR3 loop is CASSLDGVYSYEQYF. The CDR3 bases are TGCGCCAGCAGCTTGGACGGGGTATACTCCTACGAGCAGTACTTC. Full variable domain (rest looked up from reference TRBV5-1 and TRBJ2-7): KAGVTQTPRYLIKTRGQQVTLSCSPISGHRSVSWYQQTPGQGLQFLFEYFSETQRNKGNFPGRFSGRQFSNSRSEMNVSTLELGDSALYLCASSLDGVYSYEQYFGPGTRLTVT.

The table lists this clonotype with a count of one. The chain recombines TRBV11-2 with TRBJ2-7, with 9 bases fitting TRBD2. With 5 bases clipped from V and 4 bases from J, the junction kept 18 bases outside the gene matches. The CDR3 consists of 18 residues. CDR1 is SGHAT, CDR2 FQNNGV, per germline. CDR3 loop: CASSLRRTSEEKAYEQYF. CDR3 bases: TGTGCCAGCAGCCTCCGCAGGACTAGCGAGGAGAAGGCTTACGAGCAGTACTTC.

The chain recombines TRBV11-2 with TRBJ2-1; TRBD2 matches at 9 bases. CDR1 SGHAT and CDR2 FQNNGV come from the germline V gene. The CDR3 is made up of 15 amino acids. CDR3 sequence reads: CTIGGGGRGYNEQFF. In DNA, the CDR3 is TGTACCATCGGTGGGGGCGGGAGGGGGTACAATGAGCAGTTCTTC.

Many counts were recorded for this clonotype. This sequence joins TRBV29-1 and TRBJ2-7; 9 bases are shared with TRBD1. The CDR3 runs to 11 residues. CDR1 and CDR2 from the germline V gene are SQVTM and ANQGSEA. V shed 6 bases, J shed 4 bases, and the junction held 1 base outside the gene matches. CDR3 region: CSVGTGYEQYF. The CDR3 DNA reads as TGCAGCGTGGGGACAGGGTACGAGCAGTACTTC.

This clonotype was detected a few times. V gene TRBV13 combines with J gene TRBJ2-1; 10 bases are shared with TRBD2. Germline lookup yields CDR1 PRHDT and CDR2 FYEKMQ (reference sequence). Losses at the gene ends were 4 bases for V and 7 bases for J; bases not matched to a gene: 10. The CDR3 has 16 residues. CDR3 region: CASSSPLAGDMNEQFF. The CDR3 DNA is TGTGCCAGCAGCTCCCCCCTAGCGGGAGATATGAATGAGCAGTTCTTC.

Comments on this clonotype: A read error is likely, as this CDR3 ends without the conserved phenylalanine or tryptophan. The J gene is TRBJ2-5, the V gene TRBV11-2; TRBD2 matches 7 bases. CDR3 length: 14 residues. Germline V gene lookup returns CDR1 SGHAT and CDR2 FQNNGV. CDR3 in DNA: TGTACCACCGGGGTTCGGGCGGGAGTAGAGACCCAGTACTCC. Translated: CTTGVRAGVETQYS.

This clonotype was detected ten times or more. The V call is TRBV6-5, the J call TRBJ2-3; TRBD2 matches 8 bases. J was trimmed by 7 bases and V by 6 bases; bases with no gene match: 9. Germline V gene data show CDR1 as MNHEY and CDR2 as SVGAGI. This CDR3 contains 14 residues. The CDR3 loop is CASSPGLGGNTQYF. The CDR3 DNA reads as TGTGCCAGCAGCCCGGGACTAGGGGGTAATACGCAGTATTTT.